This TCR beta chain is drawn from a study of T-cell reconstitution after alpha-beta-depleted transplantation in children. Unique molecular identifiers featured in how the TCRbeta library was prepared. TCRdb re-derived calls from the PCR reads in MiXCR, one entry per CDR3 protein. Of approximately 18,000 distinct CDR3 sequences in the sample, 13% were seen once. To note about this clonotype: The antigen is unknown. This may be a read error: a much more frequent sequence differs by one nucleotide.

Trimming stripped 4 bases from V and 0 bases from J, with 10 bases between. The CDR3 loop spans 14 amino acids. Looked up from germline, CDR1 is PRHDT and CDR2 is FYEKMQ (reference sequence). Study-wide points: Newly made T cells mostly supplied T-cell counts and diversity one year after transplant. There were reportedly several hundred expanded graft clones from which alpha-beta T cells came about two months after transplant. Certain patients had high TCRbeta diversity at day 60, and it came from recipient T cells and thymic progenitors that survived.

This material consisted of PBMCs, mostly from graft donor cells, taken 60 days after TCRalphabeta/CD19-depleted stem cell transplant. This chain joins TRBV13 and TRBJ2-7; D is perhaps TRBD2 (5 bases). This receptor was identified in a female patient aged 2-9 years who had a stem cell transplant for congenital amegakaryocytic thrombocytopenia, so the T cells may come from the graft donor. The CDR3, as DNA: TGTGCCAGCAGCTATGGACTCCTCTCCTACGAGCAGTACTTC. Protein sequence: CASSYGLLSYEQYF.